This entry concerns a single T cell receptor beta chain. The data were obtained in a study of CD8 T cells in Susac syndrome. Sequencing of TCR beta was carried out in blood CD8+ and CD4+ T cells. Treatment-naive patients with stable or active relapsing-remitting disease were the multiple sclerosis controls. Isolation of CD8+ and CD4+ T cells was performed negatively, whereas enrichment of TEMRA cells was done by FACS. Random hexamers were used to reverse transcribe an amount of about 0.45 to 1 ug RNA. Amplification of TCR beta CDR3 by immunoSEQ multiplex PCR spanned 54 Vbeta and 13 Jbeta. TCRdb reprocessed the immunoSEQ multiplex PCR reads with MiXCR, giving one entry per CDR3 protein. The sample lists under 350,000 distinct CDR3 sequences; roughly nine tenths were seen once. The sequence derives from a human donor with multiple sclerosis. The specimen sequenced was CD4+ T cells from PBMCs.

The CDR3 protein is CASSPNLESSYNSPLHF. The CDR3 nucleotides read TGTGCCAGCTCACCCAACCTCGAGAGCTCCTATAATTCACCCCTCCACTTT. V gene TRBV18 combines with J gene TRBJ1-6; D call uncertain. V lost 3 bases to trimming and J lost 0 bases, with 12 bases between them. The germline CDR1 and CDR2 sequences are KGHSH and LQKENI. The CDR3 covers 17 residues.